One TCR beta chain is described in this entry. The target antigen is unknown. The CDR3 is 16 amino acids. The V segment lost 0 bases and the J segment 3 bases; nucleotides outside the gene matches: 5. Germline V gene lookup returns CDR1 SGHDT and CDR2 YYEEEE. The data were obtained in a study of glioma-infiltrating T cells after dendritic cell vaccination. About the study: Dendritic cell vaccination trial patients had either newly diagnosed or recurrent glioblastoma. Three intradermal dendritic cell vaccine injections were given every two weeks. Study-wide results and limits: Higher TCR clonality did not directly relate to longer survival.

As for time point: after dendritic cell vaccination, including at tumor progression/relapse. All glioblastoma patients lacked an isocitrate dehydrogenase mutation. Profiled with immunoSEQ multiplex PCR; TCRdb holds only in-frame clones, not every one. Seen here are about 50,000 clones, approximately 91% observed once, and the top ten hold roughly 5.3%. The source was blood, collected after dendritic cell vaccination. The sequence was collected from a human donor with glioblastoma. The genes are TRBV5-6 and TRBJ2-1; 8 bases are shared with TRBD1. The CDR3 nucleotides are TGTGCCAGCAGCTTGGAAGTGGACAGGGACTACAATGAGCAGTTCTTC. It yields the protein CASSLEVDRDYNEQFF.